Listed below are T cell receptor beta chains from one sample, sequenced in a study of shared clonotypes between healthy human individuals. The protocol was immunoSEQ multiplex PCR, while the TCRdb copy is restricted to in-frame clones and leaves out a portion. The sample records about 520,000 clones, 65% to 85% being singletons. Material: PBMCs. The origin of the receptors is a woman aged 40 to 49 in good health. Some clones in this sample may be carry-over from other donors' samples. Both conserved end residues are part of each CDR3. D genes are given only for firm matches. Size is omitted from some rows. Given values are once, few, many or a class for expanded clones.

cdr3_length	j_call	d_call	clone_size	v_call	cdr3_nt	cdr3_aa
18	TRBJ2-7	NA	many	TRBV27	TGTGCCTCTACAAAAGGCCAGGGGAGCTACGGGAGGAGCTACGAGCAGTACTTC	CASTKGQGSYGRSYEQYF
16	TRBJ2-7	TRBD1	NA	TRBV4-2	TGTGCCAGCAGCCAAGTATCAGGGACAGGGGTCTACGAGCAGTACTTC	CASSQVSGTGVYEQYF
15	TRBJ2-7	NA	NA	TRBV6-1	TGTGCCAGCAGTGAACGAAGGGGCTGGTCCTACGAGCAGTACTTC	CASSERRGWSYEQYF
15	TRBJ2-5	NA	NA	TRBV6-5	TGTGCCAGCAGTTACTCAGGGGGAGGGCAAGAGACCCAGTACTTC	CASSYSGGGQETQYF
15	TRBJ2-1	TRBD2	NA	TRBV15	TGTGCCACCACCCGAGGACTAGCGGGATACAATGAGCAGTTCTTC	CATTRGLAGYNEQFF
13	TRBJ2-1	NA	NA	TRBV4-3	TGCGCCAGCAGCCAAGATAAGATTGGGGAGCAGTTCTTC	CASSQDKIGEQFF
13	TRBJ2-7	TRBD1	NA	TRBV5-4	TGTGCCAGCAGCCCCGGGCCAGGGGGCGAGCAGTACTTC	CASSPGPGGEQYF
13	TRBJ2-7	NA	NA	TRBV19	TGTGCCAGTAGTTGGGGAGTTTTCTACGAGCAGTACTTC	CASSWGVFYEQYF
13	TRBJ1-6	NA	few	TRBV11-2	TGTGCCAGCAGCTCGGAGAGAAATTCACCCCTCCACTTT	CASSSERNSPLHF
17	TRBJ2-1	TRBD2	NA	TRBV7-2	TGTGCCAGCAGCCCTCGGGGACTAGCGAGCTCCTACAATGAGCAGTTCTTC	CASSPRGLASSYNEQFF
15	TRBJ2-2	TRBD2	NA	TRBV2	TGTGCCAGCAGATTCCTAGCGGGAGTGACCGGGGAGCTGTTTTTT	CASRFLAGVTGELFF
13	TRBJ2-2	NA	NA	TRBV7-2	TGTGCCAGCAGCATCCAGGGCACCGGGGAGCTGTTTTTT	CASSIQGTGELFF
16	TRBJ2-1	NA	NA	TRBV7-2	TGTGCCAGCAGCTTAGGCGGACTCCTCTCCTACAATGAGCAGTTCTTC	CASSLGGLLSYNEQFF
14	TRBJ1-1	NA	NA	TRBV28	NA	CASSFLAGNTEAFF
16	TRBJ2-7	TRBD1	few	TRBV11-2	TGTGCCAGCACTCCACGCCCGGGACAGGTGAACTACGAGCAGTACTTC	CASTPRPGQVNYEQYF
16	TRBJ1-5	NA	many	TRBV1	TGCACCAGCAGCCAAGACAGGTTAACCTCAGGTCAGCCCCAGCATTTT	CTSSQDRLTSGQPQHF
15	TRBJ2-2	TRBD1	NA	TRBV28	TGTGCCAGCAGTTTCTGGGACAGGAACACCGGGGAGCTGTTTTTT	CASSFWDRNTGELFF
14	TRBJ1-1	NA	once	TRBV7-9	TGTGCCAGCAGGAGACCGACGAAGAACACTGAAGCTTTCTTT	CASRRPTKNTEAFF
13	TRBJ2-1	NA	NA	TRBV9	TGTGCCAGCAGCGTAGCGGGGTACAATGAGCAGTTCTTC	CASSVAGYNEQFF
11	TRBJ2-5	NA	NA	TRBV28	TGTGCCAGCAGTTTGCGGGAGACCCAGTACTTC	CASSLRETQYF
14	TRBJ2-1	NA	NA	TRBV6-1	TGTGCCAGCAGTGAATCGGACCGATACAATGAGCAGTTCTTC	CASSESDRYNEQFF
14	TRBJ2-7	TRBD2	NA	TRBV19	TGTGCCAGTAACCCTAGCGGGAGGGCCTACGAGCAGTACTTC	CASNPSGRAYEQYF